Shown below are 32 T cell receptor beta chains from a single sample sequenced in a study of T cells in Graves' hyperthyroidism and ophthalmopathy. RNA transcripts gave rise to amplified TCR beta CDR3 regions. Carried out on the TCR CDR3, a first-round RT-PCR used the HTBI primer set. TCRdb re-analysed the multiplex PCR reads in MiXCR, keeping a single row per CDR3 protein. In the table there are 300,000 to 450,000 distinct CDR3 sequences, 15% to 17% of which are singletons. Sequencing was carried out using blood. These receptors were obtained from a woman in her late teens or twenties with Graves' hyperthyroidism that later progressed to Graves' ophthalmopathy.

There are many counts of this clonotype. The V gene is TRBV28, the J gene TRBJ2-3, with 11 bases identical to TRBD2. Germline V gives CDR1 MDHEN, CDR2 SYDVKM. This CDR3 region has 16 residues. V lost 2 bases, J lost 6 bases, and 7 bases stayed unmatched. The chain's CDR3 is CASSLIAGGSWDTQYF. CDR3 DNA: TGTGCCAGCAGTTTAATAGCGGGAGGGTCCTGGGATACGCAGTATTTT.

The chain couples TRBV7-9 to TRBJ1-5; D is possibly TRBD1 (5 bases). V lost 5 bases and J lost 0, with 11 bases in between. Per germline, CDR1 SEHNR and CDR2 FQNEAQ (reference sequence). This CDR3 is built from 15 residues. CDR3 region: CASSVGGISNQPQHF. In DNA, the CDR3 is TGTGCCAGCAGCGTCGGGGGTATTAGCAATCAGCCCCAGCATTTT.

The chain links TRBV6-1 to TRBJ2-7; TRBD1 agrees at 9 bases. The CDR3 length is 16 residues. Per germline, CDR1 MNHNS and CDR2 SASEGT. V dropped 4 bases and J dropped 4; count of bases not matched to a gene: 11. CDR3 region: CASSAVPGQGSYEQYF. The CDR3 DNA reads as TGTGCCAGCAGTGCGGTCCCGGGACAGGGTAGTTACGAGCAGTACTTC.

The CDR3 nucleotides read TGTGCCAGCAGTTCCCCTTCGACTGGGGGCAATGAGCAGTTCTTC. Translated: CASSSPSTGGNEQFF. The chain couples TRBV27 to TRBJ2-1; the D call may be TRBD1 or TRBD2 (5 bases each). The CDR3 consists of 15 residues. Trimming took 4 bases from V and 6 from J, leaving 16 bases between them. Germline-derived CDR1 and CDR2 are MNHEY and SMNVEV (reference sequence).

This chain links TRBV5-6 with TRBJ2-7; tentatively, D is TRBD1 or TRBD2 (6 bases each). Judging by the DNA end, TRBJ2-1 fits better; the J call may be wrong. In germline, CDR1 is SGHDT, CDR2 YYEEEE. The CDR3 totals 15 residues. The CDR3 protein is CASSFRGRKTYEQFF. The DNA of the CDR3 is TGTGCCAGCAGCTTTAGGGGGAGGAAAACCTACGAGCAGTTCTTC.

The chain employs TRBV20-1 and TRBJ2-3; 9 positions match TRBD2. The germline V gene has CDR1 DFQATT and CDR2 SNEGSKA (reference sequence). V was clipped by 5 bases and J by 6 bases; unmatched bases: 15. The CDR3 covers 16 residues. The CDR3 DNA reads TGCAGTGCTTCCTACTCAATTAGCGGGAGCCCCGATACGCAGTATTTT. Translation: CSASYSISGSPDTQYF.

This clonotype was seen many times. The gene calls are TRBV7-8 and TRBJ2-1; TRBD2 agrees at 9 bases. There are 17 residues in the CDR3. Trimming took 4 bases from V and 1 from J; bases not matched to a gene: 8. Germline assignment: CDR1 SGHVS and CDR2 FQNEAQ. Here the CDR3 reads CASSSTPTSGSYNEQFF. CDR3 DNA: TGTGCCAGCAGCTCCACGCCGACTAGCGGATCCTACAATGAGCAGTTCTTC.

This clonotype has at least ten counts. The V gene is TRBV28, the J gene TRBJ1-4; 7 nucleotides align to TRBD1. The trim removed 6 bases at V and 7 bases at J, leaving 8 bases unmatched. Germline V gene data show CDR1 as MDHEN and CDR2 as SYDVKM. The CDR3 is 14 amino acids. CDR3 residues: CASRTDRVGEKLFF. CDR3 DNA sequence: TGTGCCAGCAGAACCGACAGGGTCGGTGAAAAACTGTTTTTT.

This clonotype has only a few counts. The chain is built from TRBV20-1 and TRBJ2-2; maybe TRBD1 (5 bases). CDR3 length: 13 amino acids. Germline CDR1 is DFQATT and CDR2 is SNEGSKA (reference sequence). Deletions cut 5 bases from V and 1 base from J, with 8 bases between. The CDR3 loop reads CSAPDKNTGELFF. As DNA, the CDR3 is TGCAGTGCTCCGGACAAGAACACCGGGGAGCTGTTTTTT.

Concerning this clonotype: A junction end diverges from the germline sequence, so it may reflect a read error. The V call is TRBV20-1, the J call TRBJ2-3, with 8 bases identical to TRBD1. CDR3 length: 13 amino acids. The germline gives CDR1 DFQATT, CDR2 SNEGSKA (reference sequence). This CDR3 reads CTGTGIGTGTQYF. Here the CDR3 DNA reads TGCACCGGGACAGGTATTGGCACAGGTACGCAGTATTTT.

This clonotype appeared once. A much larger clone is a single base away; this may be a read error. V gene TRBV27 combines with J gene TRBJ2-7; D is possibly TRBD2 (7 bases). With the DNA end fitting TRBJ2-1 better, the J assignment may be wrong. Germline CDR1 MNHEY, CDR2 SMNVEV (reference sequence). The CDR3 spans 14 residues. CDR3 in amino acids: CASSWGGASYEQFF. CDR3 bases: TGTGCCAGCAGTTGGGGGGGGGCCTCCTACGAGCAGTTCTTC.

At least ten counts were recorded for this clonotype. The rearrangement joins TRBV11-2 to TRBJ2-7; D is possibly TRBD1 (6 bases). V was cut by 3 bases and J by 0 bases, with 9 bases left in between. Germline CDR1 SGHAT, CDR2 FQNNGV. The CDR3 is 14 amino acids. Here the CDR3 reads CASSFTGSSYEQYF. For the CDR3, the DNA is TGTGCCAGCAGCTTTACAGGGAGCTCCTACGAGCAGTACTTC.

The chain is built from TRBV7-9 and TRBJ2-7; the match to TRBD1 covers 8 bases. This CDR3 comprises 17 residues. CDR1 is SEHNR, CDR2 FQNEAQ, per germline (reference sequence). J lost 5 bases, V lost 5 bases, and 17 bases had no gene match. Here the CDR3 DNA reads TGTGCCAGCAGCCCCCTCGGCGGGACAGGCGGTGGGAACGAGCAGTACTTC. This sequence encodes CASSPLGGTGGGNEQYF.

In its sample, this clonotype was seen many times. This chain connects TRBV7-2 to TRBJ2-1; TRBD2 aligns across 11 bases. The germline V gene has CDR1 SGHTA and CDR2 FQGNSA. The V and J ends lost 5 bases and 6 bases, in that order; junction bases with no gene match: 6. The CDR3 runs 15 residues. CDR3 protein: CASSPTSGSINEQFF. CDR3 coding DNA: TGTGCCAGCAGCCCAACTAGCGGGAGTATCAATGAGCAGTTCTTC.

Points on this clonotype: Relative to the germline gene, one junction end is altered; a read error may explain this. V gene TRBV7-2 combines with J gene TRBJ2-1; perhaps TRBD2 as D (6 bases). The CDR3 runs 14 residues. In germline, CDR1 is SGHTA, CDR2 FQGNSA. CDR3 coding DNA: TGTGCCAGCGGCTTATTAGCGGTTTACAATGAGCAGTTCTTC. As protein: CASGLLAVYNEQFF.

This clonotype has at least ten counts. The chain uses TRBV28 and TRBJ2-5; a weak D match, TRBD1 (7 bases). Trimming cost V 6 bases and J 10 bases, with 21 bases left between them. The CDR3 is 14 amino acids. The germline V gene has CDR1 MDHEN and CDR2 SYDVKM. The CDR3 DNA sequence: TGTGCCAGCAGCATCCAGGGGGGACTTCGACTCCAGTACTTC. Its protein is CASSIQGGLRLQYF.

About this clonotype: A much larger clone lies a single base off, so this may be a read error. The chain employs TRBV28 and TRBJ1-2; D unresolved. This CDR3 is built from 11 residues. CDR1 and CDR2 (germline): MDHEN, SYDVKM. The CDR3 DNA reads TGTGCCAGCAGTAGCGGACGTGGCCACACCTTC. The encoded protein is CASSSGRGHTF.

This clonotype was detected many times. This chain uses TRBV24-1 with TRBJ1-1; the D gene is possibly TRBD1 (6 bases). Germline V gene sequence: CDR1 KGHDR, CDR2 SFDVKD. This CDR3 is built from 14 residues. V was pared by 4 bases and J by 0 bases, with 8 bases between. This chain's CDR3 is CATSEGQLNTEAFF. DNA for the CDR3: TGTGCCACCAGTGAAGGACAGCTGAACACTGAAGCTTTCTTT.

The genes are TRBV6-1 and TRBJ2-1, with TRBD2 matching over 16 bases. V was clipped by 7 bases and J by 6 bases; unmatched bases: 15. Germline V gives CDR1 MNHNS, CDR2 SASEGT. CDR3 size: 19 residues. The CDR3 protein is CASTAPLGLAGGQGNEQFF. Here the CDR3 DNA reads TGTGCCAGCACGGCACCCTTGGGACTAGCGGGAGGGCAGGGCAATGAGCAGTTCTTC.

The sample holds a few counts of this clonotype. The chain couples TRBV27 to TRBJ2-6; D not resolved. This CDR3 has 12 amino acids. CDR1 is MNHEY and CDR2 is SMNVEV in the germline V gene (reference sequence). Trimming pared 5 bases from V and 2 bases from J, leaving 1 base between. CDR3 sequence: CASSTGANVLTF. The CDR3 DNA reads as TGTGCCAGCAGTACTGGGGCCAACGTCCTGACTTTC.

In this sample, this clonotype turned up a few times. This chain connects TRBV7-9 to TRBJ1-2; TRBD1 matches 9 bases. The CDR3 has 14 amino acids. Germline V CDR1 and CDR2: SEHNR, FQNEAQ (reference sequence). Losses at the gene ends were 5 bases for V and 4 bases for J; bases not matched to a gene: 5. The CDR3 here is CASSPKGQGYGYTF. Written as DNA, the CDR3 is TGTGCCAGCAGCCCGAAGGGACAGGGCTATGGCTACACCTTC.

The rearrangement joins TRBV28 to TRBJ1-5; D is undetermined. Germline values: CDR1 MDHEN, CDR2 SYDVKM. The CDR3 covers 13 residues. The ends were cut back, 8 bases at V and 0 bases at J, with 8 bases in the middle. CDR3 sequence: CASGIYSNQPQHF. For the CDR3, the DNA is TGTGCCAGCGGGATTTATAGCAATCAGCCCCAGCATTTT.

The V gene is TRBV7-2, the J gene TRBJ2-3; 11 bases fit TRBD2. Trimming at V came to 3 bases and at J to 2 bases, leaving 7 bases not matched to a gene. CDR3 size: 17 residues. Germline V gene sequence: CDR1 SGHTA, CDR2 FQGNSA. The CDR3 nucleotides are TGTGCCAGCAGCTTTTTCCGACTAGCGGGGAACACAGATACGCAGTATTTT. Residues: CASSFFRLAGNTDTQYF.

This clonotype has just a few counts. This sequence joins TRBV28 and TRBJ2-1, with 8 bases that match TRBD2. Germline loops: CDR1 MDHEN, CDR2 SYDVKM. The CDR3 is 13 amino acids. With V trimmed by 7 bases and J by 6 bases, 5 bases remained unmatched. For the CDR3, the DNA is TGTGCCAGCACCCCAGCGGGAGCCAATGAGCAGTTCTTC. Amino acid sequence: CASTPAGANEQFF. The variable domain in full, completed from reference TRBV28 and TRBJ2-1, reads DVKVTQSSRYLVKRTGEKVFLECVQDMDHENMFWYRQDPGLGLRLIYFSYDVKMKEKGDIPEGYSVSREKKERFSLILESASTNQTSMYLCASTPAGANEQFFGPGTRLTVL.

The chain couples TRBV12-3 or TRBV12-4 to TRBJ2-2; D may correspond to TRBD1 or TRBD2 (5 bases each). Trimming stripped 3 bases from V and 4 bases from J, with 9 bases between. The CDR3 runs to 14 residues. The CDR3 sequence is CASSLEGTTGELFF. In nucleotides, the CDR3 is TGTGCCAGCAGTTTGGAAGGGACCACCGGGGAGCTGTTTTTT.

At least ten counts were recorded for this clonotype. The chain couples TRBV11-2 to TRBJ2-1; 9 bases fit TRBD2. The trim removed 0 bases at V and 8 bases at J, leaving 14 bases unmatched. The CDR3 has 18 amino acids. Germline lookup yields CDR1 SGHAT and CDR2 FQNNGV. CDR3 in amino acids: CASSLEGRGLADFYEQFF. The CDR3, as DNA: TGTGCCAGCAGCTTAGAGGGCCGGGGACTAGCAGACTTTTATGAGCAGTTCTTC.

This sequence joins TRBV10-3 and TRBJ1-5; unclear D gene. Between the trimmed V and J ends, which lost 1 base and 7 bases, there was a span of 8 bases. Germline V CDR1 and CDR2: ENHRY, SYGVKD. The CDR3 is made up of 13 amino acids. The CDR3 spells CAISELGGQPQHF. DNA of the CDR3: TGTGCCATCAGTGAGTTGGGCGGGCAGCCCCAGCATTTT.

This clonotype came up many times. The rearrangement links TRBV3-1 to TRBJ1-1; D unresolved. From germline, CDR1 is LGHDT and CDR2 YNNKEL (reference sequence). CDR3 length: 13 residues. Trimming left V 0 bases short and J 4 bases short, with 6 bases between. The CDR3 region is CASSQDWGTEAFF. DNA for the CDR3: TGTGCCAGCAGCCAAGATTGGGGCACTGAAGCTTTCTTT. The full variable domain, its missing parts supplied by reference TRBV3-1 and TRBJ1-1, is DTAVSQTPKYLVTQMGNDKSIKCEQNLGHDTMYWYKQDSKKFLKIMFSYNNKELIINETVPNRFSPKSPDKAHLNLHINSLELGDSAVYFCASSQDWGTEAFFGQGTRLTVV.

This clonotype turned up a few times. The V gene is TRBV9, the J gene TRBJ2-2; the match to TRBD2 covers 9 bases. J lost 7 bases, V lost 4 bases, and 5 bases had no gene match. Germline V CDR1 and CDR2: SGDLS, YYNGEE. The CDR3 loop spans 14 amino acids. Here the CDR3 DNA reads TGTGCCAGCAGCCCAGCGGGAGGAATCGGGGAGCTGTTTTTT. It is translated as CASSPAGGIGELFF.

In the case of this clonotype: A much larger clone lies one base from this, so it may be a read error. The chain couples TRBV3-1 to TRBJ2-1; D is undetermined. Germline CDR1 LGHDT, CDR2 YNNKEL (reference sequence). CDR3 length: 13 residues. In nucleotides, the CDR3 is TGTACCAGCAGCCAAGATCTGGGGAATGAGCAGTTCTTC. This translates into CTSSQDLGNEQFF.

This clonotype was seen at least ten times. The chain couples TRBV20-1 to TRBJ2-1; D remains unclear. The CDR3 is 14 amino acids. Per the germline V gene, CDR1 is DFQATT and CDR2 is SNEGSKA (reference sequence). Between the trimmed V and J ends, which lost 3 bases and 4 bases, there was a span of 13 bases. The chain's CDR3 is CSASRPYGYNEQFF. The CDR3, as DNA: TGCAGTGCTAGTCGCCCCTATGGATACAATGAGCAGTTCTTC.

This clonotype appeared a few times. The chain uses TRBV5-4 and TRBJ2-5; 13 nucleotides line up with TRBD2. V dropped 3 bases and J dropped 4; count of bases not matched to a gene: 6. The CDR3 is made up of 16 amino acids. Germline V gene data show CDR1 as SGHNT and CDR2 as YYREEE (reference sequence). As DNA, the CDR3 is TGTGCCAGCAGCTCCGGACTAGCGGGAGTGGGAGAGACCCAGTACTTC. Its protein product is CASSSGLAGVGETQYF.